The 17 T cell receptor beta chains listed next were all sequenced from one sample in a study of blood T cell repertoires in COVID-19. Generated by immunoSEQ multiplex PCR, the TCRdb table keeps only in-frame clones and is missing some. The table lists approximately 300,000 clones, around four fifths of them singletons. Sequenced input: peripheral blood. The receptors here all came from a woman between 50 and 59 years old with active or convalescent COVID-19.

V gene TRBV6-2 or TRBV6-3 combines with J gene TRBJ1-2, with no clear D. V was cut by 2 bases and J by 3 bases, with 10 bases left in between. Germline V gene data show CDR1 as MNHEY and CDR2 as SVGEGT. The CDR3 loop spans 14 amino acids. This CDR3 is CASSYRGNYYGYTF. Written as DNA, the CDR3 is TGTGCCAGCAGTTACCGCGGCAACTACTATGGCTACACCTTC.

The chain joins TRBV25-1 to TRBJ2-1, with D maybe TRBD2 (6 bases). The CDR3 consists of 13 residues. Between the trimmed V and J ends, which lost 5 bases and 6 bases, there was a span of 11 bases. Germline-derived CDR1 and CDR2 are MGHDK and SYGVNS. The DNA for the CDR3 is TGTGCCAGCAGTCGAAGCGGGCGCAATGAGCAGTTCTTC. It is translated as CASSRSGRNEQFF.

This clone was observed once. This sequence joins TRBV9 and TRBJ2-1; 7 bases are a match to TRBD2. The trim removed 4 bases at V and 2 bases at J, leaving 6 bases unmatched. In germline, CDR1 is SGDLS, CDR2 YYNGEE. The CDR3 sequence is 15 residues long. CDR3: CASSQSGEAYNEQFF. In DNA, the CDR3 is TGTGCCAGCAGCCAAAGCGGGGAGGCCTACAATGAGCAGTTCTTC. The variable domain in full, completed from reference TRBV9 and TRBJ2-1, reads DSGVTQTPKHLITATGQRVTLRCSPRSGDLSVYWYQQSLDQGLQFLIQYYNGEERAKGNILERFSAQQFPDLHSELNLSSLELGDSALYFCASSQSGEAYNEQFFGPGTRLTVL.

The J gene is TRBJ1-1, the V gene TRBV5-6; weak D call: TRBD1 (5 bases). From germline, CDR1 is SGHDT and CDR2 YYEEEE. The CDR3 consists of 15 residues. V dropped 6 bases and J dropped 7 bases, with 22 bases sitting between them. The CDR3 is CASTRAGFFGGEAFF. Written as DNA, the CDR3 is TGTGCCAGCACTCGTGCGGGGTTTTTCGGGGGTGAAGCTTTCTTT.

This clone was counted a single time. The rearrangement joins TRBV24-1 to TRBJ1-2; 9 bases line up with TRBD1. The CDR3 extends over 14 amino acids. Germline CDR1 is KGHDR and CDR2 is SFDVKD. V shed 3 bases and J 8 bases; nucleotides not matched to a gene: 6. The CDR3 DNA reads TGTGCCACCAGTGATCCGGGACAGGGCGGCGGCTACACCTTC. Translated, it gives CATSDPGQGGGYTF.

CDR3 in amino acids: CASSEQGTGTDTQYF. DNA for the CDR3: TGTGCCAGCAGTGAACAGGGGACAGGCACAGATACGCAGTATTTT. The J gene is TRBJ2-3, the V gene TRBV6-1, with 7 nucleotides matching TRBD1. The CDR3 has 15 residues. Germline V gene data show CDR1 as MNHNS and CDR2 as SASEGT. The V segment lost 2 bases and the J segment 1 base; nucleotides outside the gene matches: 3.

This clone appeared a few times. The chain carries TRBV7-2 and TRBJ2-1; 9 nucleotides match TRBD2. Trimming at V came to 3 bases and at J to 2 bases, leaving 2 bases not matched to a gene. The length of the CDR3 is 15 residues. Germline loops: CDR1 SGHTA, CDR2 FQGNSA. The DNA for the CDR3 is TGTGCCAGCAGCTTTGCGGGAGGGACCTACAATGAGCAGTTCTTC. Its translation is CASSFAGGTYNEQFF. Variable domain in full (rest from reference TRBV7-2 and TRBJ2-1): GAGVSQSPSNKVTEKGKDVELRCDPISGHTALYWYRQSLGQGLEFLIYFQGNSAPDKSGLPSDRFSAERTGGSVSTLTIQRTQQEDSAVYLCASSFAGGTYNEQFFGPGTRLTVL.

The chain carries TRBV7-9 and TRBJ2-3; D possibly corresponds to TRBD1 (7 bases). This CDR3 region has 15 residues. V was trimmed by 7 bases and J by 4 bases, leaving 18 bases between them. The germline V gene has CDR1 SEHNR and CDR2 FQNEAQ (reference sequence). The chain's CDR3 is CASTLGDREADTQYF. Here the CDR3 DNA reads TGTGCCAGCACCCTAGGAGACAGGGAGGCAGATACGCAGTATTTT.

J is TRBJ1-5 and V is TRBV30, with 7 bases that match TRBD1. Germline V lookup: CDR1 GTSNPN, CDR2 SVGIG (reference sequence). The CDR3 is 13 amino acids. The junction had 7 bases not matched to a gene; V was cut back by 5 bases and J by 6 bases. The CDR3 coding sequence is TGTGCCTGGGGACAGGTCGGGGGTCAGCCCCAGCATTTT. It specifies CAWGQVGGQPQHF.

This CDR3 is CASSLGLAGGSTDTQYF. The CDR3 coding sequence is TGTGCCAGCAGCTTGGGACTAGCGGGAGGGAGCACAGATACGCAGTATTTT. This chain joins TRBV7-9 and TRBJ2-3, with 16 bases fitting TRBD2. The CDR3 sequence is 17 residues long. Germline CDR1 reads SEHNR; CDR2 reads FQNEAQ (reference sequence). V lost 3 bases to trimming and J lost 0 bases; unmatched junction nucleotides: 0.

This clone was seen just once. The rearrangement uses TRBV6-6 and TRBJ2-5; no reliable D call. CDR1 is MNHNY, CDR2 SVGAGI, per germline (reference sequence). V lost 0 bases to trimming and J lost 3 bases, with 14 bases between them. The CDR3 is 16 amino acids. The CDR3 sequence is CASSYSSDHPEETQYF. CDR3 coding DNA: TGTGCCAGCAGTTACTCGAGTGATCACCCCGAAGAGACCCAGTACTTC.

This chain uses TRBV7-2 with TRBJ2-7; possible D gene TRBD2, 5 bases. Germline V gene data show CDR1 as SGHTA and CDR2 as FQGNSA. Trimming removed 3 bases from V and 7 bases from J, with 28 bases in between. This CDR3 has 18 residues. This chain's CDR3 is CASSFRGNPGPYPGEQYF. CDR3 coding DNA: TGTGCCAGCAGCTTTAGAGGAAATCCCGGGCCATACCCGGGGGAGCAGTACTTC.

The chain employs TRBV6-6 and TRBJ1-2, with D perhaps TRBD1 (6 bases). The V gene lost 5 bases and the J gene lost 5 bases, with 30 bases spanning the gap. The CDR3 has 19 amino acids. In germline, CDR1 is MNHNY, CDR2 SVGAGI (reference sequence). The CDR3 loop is CASSPLQALMGGGRYGYTF. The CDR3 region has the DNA TGTGCCAGCAGTCCGCTACAAGCCCTGATGGGAGGGGGGAGGTATGGCTACACCTTC.

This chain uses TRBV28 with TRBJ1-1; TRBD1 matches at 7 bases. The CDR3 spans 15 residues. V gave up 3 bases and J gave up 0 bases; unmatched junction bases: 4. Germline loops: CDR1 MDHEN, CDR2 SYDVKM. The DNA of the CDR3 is TGTGCCAGCAGTTTTTCGACAGGGATGAACACTGAAGCTTTCTTT. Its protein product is CASSFSTGMNTEAFF.

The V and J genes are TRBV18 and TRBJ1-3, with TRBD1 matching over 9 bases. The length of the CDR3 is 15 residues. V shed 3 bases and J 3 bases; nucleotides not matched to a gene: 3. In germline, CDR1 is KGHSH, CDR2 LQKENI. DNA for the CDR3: TGTGCCAGCTCACCCAACAGGGGGCTTGGAAACACCATATATTTT. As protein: CASSPNRGLGNTIYF.

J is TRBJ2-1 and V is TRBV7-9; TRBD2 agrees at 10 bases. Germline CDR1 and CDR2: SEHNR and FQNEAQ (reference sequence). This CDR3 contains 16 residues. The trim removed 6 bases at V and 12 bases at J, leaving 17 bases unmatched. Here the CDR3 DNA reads TGTGCCAGCAGGCTGAATCCTAGCGGGAGTAATGGCGGGCAGTTCTTC. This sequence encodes CASRLNPSGSNGGQFF.

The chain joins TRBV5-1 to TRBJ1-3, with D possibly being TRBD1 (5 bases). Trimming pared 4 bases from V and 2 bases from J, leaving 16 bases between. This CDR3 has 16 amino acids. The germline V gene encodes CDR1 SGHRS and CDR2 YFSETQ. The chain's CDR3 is CASSRDFRLPGNTIYF. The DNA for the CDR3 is TGCGCCAGCAGCCGGGACTTCCGCCTCCCTGGAAACACCATATATTTT.